Each of the 28 T cell receptor beta chains below was sequenced from the same sample in a study of cytomegalovirus exposure and HLA in healthy donors. The PCR was carried out with 60 Vbeta primers and 13 Jbeta primers. TCRdb's table, derived via immunoSEQ multiplex PCR, lists solely in-frame clones and lacks some. The sample has 100,000 or so clones, less than 90% seen once. Specimen: PBMCs. The source of these receptors is a middle-aged man in good health and CMV-seronegative.

V usage is TRBV7-2 and J usage is TRBJ1-2; 8 bases match TRBD1. The CDR3 contains 15 residues. V was clipped by 5 bases and J by 8 bases; unmatched bases: 13. Germline V gene sequence: CDR1 SGHTA, CDR2 FQGNSA. This CDR3 reads CASSPPPGQGSGYTF. CDR3 sequence (DNA): TGTGCCAGCAGCCCTCCCCCCGGACAGGGTAGCGGCTACACCTTC.

V usage is TRBV10-3 and J usage is TRBJ1-3; TRBD1 might be the D (6 bases). This CDR3 has 15 amino acids. CDR1 is ENHRY and CDR2 is SYGVKD in the germline V gene. V lost 10 bases and J 0 bases, leaving 16 bases between the germline ends. CDR3 in DNA: TGTGCCACCTCTACAGGGTGGAACTCTGGAAACACCATATATTTT. This sequence encodes CATSTGWNSGNTIYF.

This clone occurred a few times. The chain joins TRBV27 to TRBJ1-2; D unclear. CDR1 and CDR2 from the germline V gene are MNHEY and SMNVEV (reference sequence). With 3 bases removed from V and 2 bases from J, the gap between germline ends came to 7 bases. The CDR3 sequence is 13 residues long. DNA of the CDR3: TGTGCCAGCAGTTTTATCGGGAACTATGGCTACACCTTC. Its protein is CASSFIGNYGYTF.

The count of this clone is one. The chain recombines TRBV5-6 with TRBJ1-3; D unresolved. This CDR3 has 14 residues. Germline V gene data show CDR1 as SGHDT and CDR2 as YYEEEE. V lost 1 base and J 3 bases, leaving 8 bases between the germline ends. DNA of the CDR3: TGTGCCAGCAGCTTGAGATCGCGTGGAAACACCATATATTTT. Its translation: CASSLRSRGNTIYF.

This chain joins TRBV27 and TRBJ2-7; TRBD1 matches 9 bases. J gave up 1 base and V 5 bases, and 6 bases lay outside the gene matches. The CDR3 consists of 15 residues. Germline V CDR1 and CDR2: MNHEY, SMNVEV (reference sequence). The CDR3 loop reads CASSAPGTGSYEQYF. The CDR3 DNA is TGTGCCAGCAGTGCCCCCGGGACAGGGTCCTACGAGCAGTACTTC.

This clone showed up just once. The chain links TRBV10-3 to TRBJ2-1; TRBD2 aligns across 9 bases. The CDR3 covers 15 residues. The V and J ends lost 7 bases and 9 bases, in that order; junction bases with no gene match: 13. The germline gives CDR1 ENHRY, CDR2 SYGVKD. In nucleotides, the CDR3 is TGTGCCATCACGCTCGGACTAGCGAGGGGAGGTGAGCAGTTCTTC. This gives the protein CAITLGLARGGEQFF.

V usage is TRBV27 and J usage is TRBJ2-7; D perhaps matches TRBD1 (6 bases). Between the trimmed V and J ends, which lost 6 bases and 4 bases, there was a span of 22 bases. Germline CDR1 reads MNHEY; CDR2 reads SMNVEV (reference sequence). The CDR3 has 16 residues. The CDR3 region has the DNA TGTGCCAGCAGCCCCAGGGGCTCGCTGGGCCCTTACGAGCAGTACTTC. The encoded protein is CASSPRGSLGPYEQYF.

This clone was seen once. The chain employs TRBV7-9 and TRBJ1-2; D perhaps matches TRBD1 (5 bases). V was clipped by 4 bases and J by 2 bases, with 17 bases between them. The germline V gene has CDR1 SEHNR and CDR2 FQNEAQ (reference sequence). This CDR3 contains 16 residues. The CDR3 protein is CASSSLPGGGNYGYTF. CDR3 nucleotides: TGTGCCAGCAGCTCATTACCCGGGGGAGGAAACTATGGCTACACCTTC.

The chain is built from TRBV7-2 and TRBJ2-1, with 14 bases lining up with TRBD2. This CDR3 spans 16 amino acids. V lost 4 bases, J lost 8 bases, and 7 bases stayed unmatched. The V gene's germline CDR1 is SGHTA and CDR2 FQGNSA. CDR3 region: CASSSRLAGGLDEQFF. CDR3 coding DNA: TGTGCCAGCAGCTCCAGACTAGCGGGGGGGCTGGATGAGCAGTTCTTC.

DNA for the CDR3: TGTGCCAGCAGTTCGAACAGGGGCACTGAAGCTTTCTTT. The encoded protein is CASSSNRGTEAFF. The rearrangement joins TRBV6-1 to TRBJ1-1, with 7 bases identical to TRBD1. CDR3 length: 13 residues. The germline gives CDR1 MNHNS, CDR2 SASEGT. V lost 5 bases to trimming and J lost 4 bases; unmatched junction nucleotides: 4.

The chain employs TRBV11-1 and TRBJ1-2; D unclear. From germline, CDR1 is SGHAT and CDR2 FQDESV (reference sequence). With 1 base removed from V and 8 bases from J, the gap between germline ends came to 14 bases. The CDR3 sequence is 14 residues long. The chain's CDR3 is CASSLDRRLPGYTF. CDR3 sequence (DNA): TGTGCCAGCAGCTTAGATCGCAGACTCCCCGGCTACACCTTC.

The gene calls are TRBV5-1 and TRBJ1-6; TRBD1 is a possible D gene (6 bases). This CDR3 spans 15 amino acids. CDR1 and CDR2 from the germline V gene are SGHRS and YFSETQ. Trimming pared 0 bases from V and 7 bases from J, leaving 11 bases between. The CDR3 nucleotides read TGCGCCAGCAGCTTGGGGCCGGGGGGCAATTCACCCCTCCACTTT. It translates to CASSLGPGGNSPLHF. Full variable domain (remainder filled in from reference TRBV5-1 and TRBJ1-6): KAGVTQTPRYLIKTRGQQVTLSCSPISGHRSVSWYQQTPGQGLQFLFEYFSETQRNKGNFPGRFSGRQFSNSRSEMNVSTLELGDSALYLCASSLGPGGNSPLHFGNGTRLTVT.

This clone was seen a few times. Other DNA variants within this sample encode the same CDR3. The J gene is TRBJ2-7, the V gene TRBV6-5, with a possible D match to TRBD1 (5 bases). Trimming took 7 bases from V and 3 from J, leaving 7 bases between them. CDR3 length: 11 amino acids. Germline V gene data show CDR1 as MNHEY and CDR2 as SVGAGI. CDR3 protein: CASTQGYEQYF. CDR3 nucleotide sequence: TGTGCCAGCACTCAGGGCTACGAGCAGTACTTC.

The V and J genes are TRBV29-1 and TRBJ2-7, with 9 bases lining up with TRBD1. CDR3 size: 12 residues. V was clipped by 4 bases and J by 10 bases; unmatched bases: 8. The V gene's germline CDR1 is SQVTM and CDR2 ANQGSEA. The CDR3 bases are TGCAGCGTTGCACCGGACAGGGGTCACCAGTACTTC. Translated, it gives CSVAPDRGHQYF.

This chain connects TRBV6-6 to TRBJ2-7; D is perhaps TRBD2 (6 bases). The CDR3 length is 15 residues. Per the germline V gene, CDR1 is MNHNY and CDR2 is SVGAGI (reference sequence). V was shortened by 0 bases and J by 2 bases, with 11 bases between the two germline ends. In DNA, the CDR3 is TGTGCCAGCAGTTACTCTCGGAGGGGCGCCTACGAGCAGTACTTC. Encoded protein: CASSYSRRGAYEQYF.

This clone appeared a few times. The chain carries TRBV27 and TRBJ2-7; tentative D call: TRBD1 (7 bases). V lost 5 bases and J lost 4, with 15 bases in between. The CDR3 spans 14 residues. Per the germline V gene, CDR1 is MNHEY and CDR2 is SMNVEV (reference sequence). CDR3 sequence: CASSPLTGRYEQYF. CDR3 sequence (DNA): TGTGCCAGCAGTCCGCTGACAGGGAGGTACGAGCAGTACTTC.

This clone has just one count. The chain links TRBV10-1 to TRBJ1-1; 7 nucleotides match TRBD1. The CDR3 contains 14 residues. Germline V gives CDR1 WNHNN, CDR2 SYGVQD (reference sequence). V was clipped by 5 bases and J by 3 bases; unmatched bases: 6. CDR3 amino acids: CASSSGRGDTEAFF. CDR3 DNA sequence: TGCGCCAGCAGTTCGGGCAGGGGGGACACTGAAGCTTTCTTT.

V is TRBV18 and J is TRBJ1-1; TRBD1 is a possible D gene (5 bases). Germline V lookup: CDR1 KGHSH, CDR2 LQKENI. This CDR3 contains 13 residues. Trimming shortened V by 6 bases and J by 5 bases, and 13 bases separated the two germline ends. The CDR3 loop reads CASSPQGGTEAFF. CDR3 in DNA: TGTGCCAGCTCGCCCCAGGGAGGGACTGAAGCTTTCTTT.

V gene TRBV14 combines with J gene TRBJ2-5, with a possible D match to TRBD1 (6 bases). V was cut by 6 bases and J by 2 bases, with 16 bases left in between. The CDR3 totals 15 residues. Germline loops: CDR1 SGHDN, CDR2 FVKESK. Written as DNA, the CDR3 is TGTGCCAGCAGTCGCGACAGGTCATTTCAAGAGACCCAGTACTTC. Protein product: CASSRDRSFQETQYF.

The V gene is TRBV5-1, the J gene TRBJ1-1, with D perhaps TRBD1 (6 bases). The CDR3 runs 14 residues. Trimming stripped 4 bases from V and 1 base from J, with 11 bases between. Germline CDR1 reads SGHRS; CDR2 reads YFSETQ. The CDR3 sequence: CASSISTGNTEAFF. The CDR3 DNA sequence: TGCGCCAGCAGCATATCGACAGGGAACACTGAAGCTTTCTTT.

The chain joins TRBV7-2 to TRBJ2-4; D is possibly TRBD1 (5 bases). Trimming pared 3 bases from V and 4 bases from J, leaving 10 bases between. This CDR3 is built from 14 residues. Looked up from germline, CDR1 is SGHTA and CDR2 is FQGNSA. DNA of the CDR3: TGTGCCAGCAGCTTCGACAGTGCTAAAAACATTCAGTACTTC. The encoded protein is CASSFDSAKNIQYF.

The chain's CDR3 is CASSLHGQASYEQYF. The CDR3 nucleotides read TGTGCCAGCAGTCTACATGGACAGGCCTCCTACGAGCAGTACTTC. J is TRBJ2-7 and V is TRBV27; TRBD1 matches 7 bases. After removal of 5 bases from V and 0 bases from J, the junction contained 7 bases not matched to a gene. This CDR3 has 15 residues. Germline V gene lookup returns CDR1 MNHEY and CDR2 SMNVEV (reference sequence).

CDR3 amino acids: CASRRGGLYGYTF. The CDR3 DNA sequence: TGTGCCAGTAGAAGGGGGGGCCTCTATGGCTACACCTTC. The rearrangement links TRBV19 to TRBJ1-2, with D possibly matching TRBD1 (6 bases). The CDR3 sequence is 13 residues long. Germline values: CDR1 LNHDA, CDR2 SQIVND (reference sequence). V was trimmed by 6 bases and J by 4 bases, leaving 12 bases between them. The full variable domain, rest sourced from reference TRBV19 and TRBJ1-2, is DGGITQSPKYLFRKEGQNVTLSCEQNLNHDAMYWYRQDPGQGLRLIYYSQIVNDFQKGDIAEGYSVSREKKESFPLTVTSAQKNPTAFYLCASRRGGLYGYTFGSGTRLTVV.

The chain is built from TRBV7-9 and TRBJ1-6; D is possibly TRBD1 (5 bases). Germline assignment: CDR1 SEHNR and CDR2 FQNEAQ (reference sequence). Trimming pared 1 base from V and 6 bases from J, leaving 10 bases between. The CDR3 contains 15 residues. Here the CDR3 DNA reads TGTGCCAGCAGCTTAGGGGGACTAAGTAATTCACCCCTCCACTTT. Its protein is CASSLGGLSNSPLHF.

This clone appeared a single time. This sequence joins TRBV19 and TRBJ2-3; perhaps TRBD2 as D (5 bases). Germline V gene data show CDR1 as LNHDA and CDR2 as SQIVND (reference sequence). Deletions cut 9 bases from V and 0 bases from J, with 16 bases between. The CDR3 covers 15 residues. DNA for the CDR3: TGTGCCAGCACCCGGGAAGACCCTAGCACAGATACGCAGTATTTT. Amino acids: CASTREDPSTDTQYF.

As to this clone: Sequence at one end of the junction differs from germline and may be a read error. This chain connects TRBV5-1 to TRBJ2-5, with D possibly TRBD1 on 6 matching bases. Germline CDR1 and CDR2: SGHRS and YFSETQ. This CDR3 is built from 13 residues. The CDR3 here is CASSLEGQGTQYF. In DNA form, the CDR3 reads TGCGCCAGCAGCTTGGAGGGACAAGGGACCCAGTACTTC.

Only a few counts were recorded for this clone. This sequence joins TRBV7-3 and TRBJ1-3; D unresolved. The length of the CDR3 is 10 residues. Germline CDR1 is SGHTA and CDR2 is FQGTGA. The V end was cut by 6 bases, the J end by 8 bases, with 5 bases between. CDR3 nucleotides: TGTGCCAGCAGTCGGGACACCATATATTTT. Amino acids: CASSRDTIYF.

A single count supports this clone. For the CDR3, the DNA is TGTGCCAGCAGCTCACAAAATCTAGCGGGGGCCATAAAAGAGACCCAGTACTTC. Encoded protein: CASSSQNLAGAIKETQYF. The V and J genes are TRBV7-6 and TRBJ2-5; the match to TRBD2 covers 10 bases. With 4 bases clipped from V and 3 bases from J, the junction kept 14 bases outside the gene matches. Germline CDR1 is SGHVS and CDR2 is FNYEAQ. This CDR3 has 18 residues. Full variable domain (missing parts from reference TRBV7-6 and TRBJ2-5): GAGVSQSPRYKVTKRGQDVALRCDPISGHVSLYWYRQALGQGPEFLTYFNYEAQQDKSGLPNDRFSAERPEGSISTLTIQRTEQRDSAMYRCASSSQNLAGAIKETQYFGPGTRLLVL.